The present TCR beta chain was sequenced within a study of shared clonotypes between healthy human individuals. Findings and caveats of the study: As a rule, naive subsets had a larger estimated richness than memory subsets.

CDR1 and CDR2 from the germline V gene are MNHEY and SMNVEV (reference sequence). V lost 5 bases and J lost 8; bases outside the gene matches: 14. The CDR3 has 16 amino acids. Sorted subsets were amplified in replicate PCRs using 200 to 250 ng DNA, about 30,000 T cell genomes. Some clones are missing from TCRdb's copy, which holds only in-frame ones; the method was immunoSEQ multiplex PCR. The table shows more than 900,000 clones, with 75% to 85% occurring only once. A remark on this clone: The target antigen is unknown.

The source is a young man in good health. Some clones in this sample may be carry-over from other donors' samples. The rearrangement joins TRBV27 to TRBJ1-4; 7 nucleotides align to TRBD1. Sequencing was done on a sample of memory CD4+ T cells from PBMCs. Noted subset: CD45RA-negative fraction. This CDR3 is CASSPRQGAGGEKLFF. The CDR3 DNA reads TGTGCCAGCAGTCCCCGACAGGGTGCTGGGGGCGAAAAACTGTTTTTT.